Shown below are 24 T cell receptor beta chains from a single sample sequenced in a study of shared T cell receptors in the human thymus. The data were produced by immunoSEQ multiplex PCR, yet TCRdb's version contains in-frame clones alone and is incomplete. The sample has hundreds of thousands of clones; 80% to 90% are singletons. These data are also associated with another study on human thymus T cells.

The sample was thymocytes. The receptors stem from a boy younger than two with a congenital heart defect.

The genes are TRBV4-1 and TRBJ1-6; 7 positions agree with TRBD1. V lost 1 base to trimming and J lost 13 bases; unmatched junction nucleotides: 13. The CDR3 totals 16 residues. Germline lookup yields CDR1 MGHRA and CDR2 YSYEKL. The CDR3 nucleotides read TGCGCCAGCAGCCAAGTCCACCCGGGACAGCGCTCTCCCCTCCACTTT. This gives the protein CASSQVHPGQRSPLHF.

The chain is built from TRBV30 and TRBJ2-7; the match to TRBD2 covers 11 bases. The germline V gene has CDR1 GTSNPN and CDR2 SVGIG (reference sequence). V trimming: 4 bases; J trimming: 0 bases; junction bases outside the gene matches: 14. The CDR3 loop spans 18 amino acids. The DNA of the CDR3 is TGTGCCTGGATCCAAACTAATAGCGGGAGGGCCCCCTCCTACGAGCAGTACTTC. Protein sequence: CAWIQTNSGRAPSYEQYF.

V is TRBV10-3 and J is TRBJ2-5, with D perhaps TRBD1 (6 bases). The CDR3 covers 15 residues. The germline gives CDR1 ENHRY, CDR2 SYGVKD. V was cut by 7 bases and J by 1 base, with 16 bases left in between. This chain's CDR3 is CAIKSLQGSQETQYF. CDR3 DNA sequence: TGTGCCATCAAATCCTTACAGGGTTCCCAAGAGACCCAGTACTTC.

This chain uses TRBV7-9 with TRBJ1-1; 7 positions agree with TRBD1. V lost 1 base and J lost 8; bases outside the gene matches: 1. CDR3 length equals 12 residues. Germline assignment: CDR1 SEHNR and CDR2 FQNEAQ (reference sequence). The CDR3 sequence is CASSLVTGEAFF. CDR3 nucleotides: TGTGCCAGCAGCTTAGTGACAGGGGAAGCTTTCTTT.

V gene TRBV7-8 combines with J gene TRBJ1-1; D not resolved. Germline loops: CDR1 SGHVS, CDR2 FQNEAQ. The V end was cut by 6 bases, the J end by 0 bases, with 14 bases between. The CDR3 covers 15 residues. CDR3: CASSFSYSLNTEAFF. DNA of the CDR3: TGTGCCAGCAGTTTTAGTTATTCCCTGAACACTGAAGCTTTCTTT.

The chain uses TRBV10-3 and TRBJ2-7, with D perhaps matching TRBD1 (6 bases). Per germline, CDR1 ENHRY and CDR2 SYGVKD. This CDR3 has 14 amino acids. V shed 5 bases and J shed 0 bases, with 11 bases lying between them. CDR3 coding DNA: TGTGCCATCAGTCCAGGACAGAGCTCCTACGAGCAGTACTTC. As protein: CAISPGQSSYEQYF.

The chain couples TRBV13 to TRBJ1-3; 8 bases line up with TRBD1. CDR3 size: 16 residues. Germline loops: CDR1 PRHDT, CDR2 FYEKMQ (reference sequence). V shed 5 bases and J 0 bases; nucleotides not matched to a gene: 6. This CDR3 reads CASSIDRGSSGNTIYF. CDR3 bases: TGTGCCAGCAGCATTGACAGGGGCTCCTCTGGAAACACCATATATTTT.

The CDR3 sequence is CASSSQGDDTQYF. The CDR3, as DNA: TGCGCCAGCAGCTCGCAGGGGGACGATACGCAGTATTTT. This chain links TRBV5-1 with TRBJ2-3, with 7 bases aligning to TRBD1. CDR3 length: 13 residues. The V gene's germline CDR1 is SGHRS and CDR2 YFSETQ. V was clipped by 3 bases and J by 6 bases; unmatched bases: 4.

J is TRBJ1-1 and V is TRBV6-5, with D unresolved. This CDR3 comprises 13 residues. The V end was cut by 4 bases, the J end by 0 bases, with 6 bases between. From germline, CDR1 is MNHEY and CDR2 SVGAGI. The CDR3 sequence is CASSFRMNTEAFF. The DNA of the CDR3 is TGTGCCAGCAGTTTCAGAATGAACACTGAAGCTTTCTTT.

CDR3 sequence (DNA): TGTGCCAGCAGCTCCGAGGCGGGTTTCCACGAGCAGTACTTC. The encoded protein is CASSSEAGFHEQYF. The chain joins TRBV7-3 to TRBJ2-7, with D maybe TRBD2 (5 bases). The CDR3 runs to 14 residues. V was clipped by 4 bases and J by 5 bases, with 15 bases between them. The V gene's germline CDR1 is SGHTA and CDR2 FQGTGA.

J is TRBJ1-2 and V is TRBV4-3, with a weak D call TRBD1 (5 bases). CDR1 is LGHNA, CDR2 YSLEER, per germline. This CDR3 spans 16 amino acids. The ends were cut back, 0 bases at V and 4 bases at J, with 15 bases in the middle. The CDR3 region has the DNA TGCGCCAGCAGCCAAGACCGAATGACAGACCTCTATGGCTACACCTTC. This gives the protein CASSQDRMTDLYGYTF.

The rearrangement uses TRBV5-1 and TRBJ1-2; the D is unclear. Trimming removed 1 base from V and 4 bases from J, with 17 bases in between. The CDR3 is made up of 16 amino acids. Germline values: CDR1 SGHRS, CDR2 YFSETQ. CDR3 sequence reads: CASSLFSGRLSYGYTF. CDR3 coding DNA: TGCGCCAGCAGCTTGTTCTCCGGTCGTCTTAGCTATGGCTACACCTTC.

V gene TRBV25-1 combines with J gene TRBJ2-1; D is perhaps TRBD1 (5 bases). Germline CDR1 and CDR2: MGHDK and SYGVNS. The CDR3 has 16 residues. V was pared by 3 bases and J by 2 bases, with 14 bases between. The CDR3 region is CASSDSPRVTYNEQFF. The CDR3 nucleotides read TGTGCCAGCAGTGACTCCCCCAGGGTAACCTACAATGAGCAGTTCTTC.

The J gene is TRBJ1-1, the V gene TRBV2; 9 positions match TRBD1. The V and J ends lost 1 base and 2 bases, in that order; junction bases with no gene match: 11. CDR1 is SNHLY, CDR2 FYNNEI, per germline. This CDR3 is 18 amino acids long. The CDR3 is CASSEEGQGRGSNTEAFF. CDR3 coding DNA: TGTGCCAGCAGTGAAGAGGGACAGGGTAGGGGGAGTAACACTGAAGCTTTCTTT.

The chain is built from TRBV7-2 and TRBJ2-7; 9 bases fit TRBD1. J was trimmed by 4 bases and V by 6 bases; bases with no gene match: 10. The CDR3 is 15 amino acids. Looked up from germline, CDR1 is SGHTA and CDR2 is FQGNSA. CDR3 bases: TGTGCCAGCAGTTACAACGACAGGGGGGCGTACGAGCAGTACTTC. Protein product: CASSYNDRGAYEQYF.

The chain couples TRBV4-3 to TRBJ2-3, with 12 bases identical to TRBD2. Germline assignment: CDR1 LGHNA and CDR2 YSLEER. The V gene end was trimmed by 0 bases and the J gene end by 4 bases; junction bases not matched to a gene: 11. The CDR3 covers 19 residues. The CDR3: CASSQDFRLAGGMPDTQYF. The CDR3 coding sequence is TGCGCCAGCAGCCAAGATTTCCGGCTAGCGGGGGGGATGCCAGATACGCAGTATTTT.

The gene calls are TRBV5-6 and TRBJ2-7; the match to TRBD1 covers 10 bases. The CDR3 length is 13 residues. The ends lost 5 bases at V and 7 bases at J; junction bases unmatched: 6. The germline CDR1 and CDR2 sequences are SGHDT and YYEEEE. The CDR3 DNA sequence: TGTGCCAGCAGGCGACAGGGGGCAGAGGAGCAGTACTTC. Amino acid sequence: CASRRQGAEEQYF.

V usage is TRBV7-8 and J usage is TRBJ1-1; perhaps TRBD1 as D (5 bases). The CDR3 totals 14 residues. Germline values: CDR1 SGHVS, CDR2 FQNEAQ. V was shortened by 3 bases and J by 1 base, with 9 bases between the two germline ends. CDR3 nucleotides: TGTGCCAGCAGCTTGGGGGGTGCGAACACTGAAGCTTTCTTT. Translation: CASSLGGANTEAFF. Full variable domain (outside the CDR3, taken from reference TRBV7-8 and TRBJ1-1): GAGVSQSPRYKVAKRGQDVALRCDPISGHVSLFWYQQALGQGPEFLTYFQNEAQLDKSGLPSDRFFAERPEGSVSTLKIQRTQQEDSAVYLCASSLGGANTEAFFGQGTRLTVV.

The CDR3 DNA is TGCGCCAGCAGTCAATCGGCAGGGGGCTATCTTTCACCCCTCCACTTT. Encoded protein: CASSQSAGGYLSPLHF. V and J are TRBV23-1 and TRBJ1-6, with 8 bases aligning to TRBD1. TRBV23-1 is an ORF, with its function uncertain. CDR3 length: 16 amino acids. J lost 9 bases, V lost 0 bases, and 7 bases had no gene match.

The gene calls are TRBV19 and TRBJ1-4, with TRBD1 matching 9 bases. The CDR3 is 14 residues long. V gave up 6 bases and J gave up 2 bases; unmatched junction bases: 1. Germline lookup yields CDR1 LNHDA and CDR2 SQIVND (reference sequence). The CDR3 loop reads CASSDRGTNEKLFF. The CDR3, as DNA: TGTGCCAGTAGCGACAGGGGGACTAATGAAAAACTGTTTTTT.

The V gene is TRBV7-2, the J gene TRBJ2-5, with 11 positions matching TRBD2. The junction had 7 bases not matched to a gene; V was cut back by 3 bases and J by 4 bases. The CDR3 contains 16 residues. Germline V gene sequence: CDR1 SGHTA, CDR2 FQGNSA. The CDR3 bases are TGTGCCAGCAGCTTTAGGGGTAGCGGGAGGGGAGAGACCCAGTACTTC. Amino acid sequence: CASSFRGSGRGETQYF. Full variable domain (rest looked up from reference TRBV7-2 and TRBJ2-5): GAGVSQSPSNKVTEKGKDVELRCDPISGHTALYWYRQSLGQGLEFLIYFQGNSAPDKSGLPSDRFSAERTGGSVSTLTIQRTQQEDSAVYLCASSFRGSGRGETQYFGPGTRLLVL.

The rearrangement joins TRBV7-6 to TRBJ1-5; D may be TRBD1 (5 bases). V dropped 4 bases and J dropped 5 bases, with 18 bases sitting between them. The CDR3 covers 16 residues. Germline V lookup: CDR1 SGHVS, CDR2 FNYEAQ. CDR3 residues: CASSSSRGGVDQPQHF. The CDR3 DNA follows: TGTGCCAGCAGCTCGTCCCGAGGAGGGGTTGATCAGCCCCAGCATTTT.

The rearrangement joins TRBV4-1 to TRBJ2-3; 13 bases map to TRBD2. Looked up from germline, CDR1 is MGHRA and CDR2 is YSYEKL. V lost 4 bases and J lost 3; bases outside the gene matches: 4. The CDR3 sequence is 16 residues long. The CDR3 nucleotides are TGCGCCAGCAGCCCAGGACTAGCGGGAGCTACAGATACGCAGTATTTT. Translating gives CASSPGLAGATDTQYF.

V gene TRBV7-2 combines with J gene TRBJ2-3, with TRBD1 matching over 7 bases. The J segment lost 11 bases and the V segment lost 4 bases, leaving 9 bases of the junction unmatched. CDR1 and CDR2 (germline): SGHTA, FQGNSA. This CDR3 region has 13 residues. The CDR3 loop reads CASSSIGTEKQYF. For the CDR3, the DNA is TGTGCCAGCAGCTCCATCGGGACAGAAAAGCAGTATTTT.